This entry features one TCR beta chain sequence. Its target is unknown. This entry is derived from a study of pediatric ulcerative colitis. Study outcomes and limitations: Blood-rectal clonal overlap within each person was significantly higher in ulcerative colitis patients than controls.

Trimming took off 5 bases at V and 3 bases at J, with 8 bases between the two ends. CDR3 length equals 12 residues. The V gene's germline CDR1 is SNHLY and CDR2 FYNNEI. The rectum was sampled with one to two pinch biopsies at colonoscopy. TCRdb's copy holds only in-frame clones and misses some; the assay was immunoSEQ multiplex PCR. The table lists roughly 45,000 clones, around 79% of them singletons. The receptor's source is a girl between 5 and 17 years old with moderate ulcerative colitis. The sequenced sample was gut tissue. J is TRBJ2-7 and V is TRBV2, with D unresolved. CDR3 nucleotides: TGTGCCAGCAGTCAAGGCGGCTACGAGCAGTACTTC. It codes for CASSQGGYEQYF. Full variable domain (missing parts from reference TRBV2 and TRBJ2-7): EPEVTQTPSHQVTQMGQEVILRCVPISNHLYFYWYRQILGQKVEFLVSFYNNEISEKSEIFDDQFSVERPDGSNFTLKIRSTKLEDSAMYFCASSQGGYEQYFGPGTRLTVT.